This T cell receptor beta chain stems from a study of CD8+CD57+ T cells in acquired aplastic anemia. Genomic DNA was employed as the template in profiling TCR beta VDJ and CDR3. MiXCR, applied by TCRdb to the reads, yields one record per CDR3 protein. The sample includes under 200,000 distinct CDR3 sequences, over 60% seen only once; the top ten take about 43%. There are many counts of this clonotype. V dropped 10 bases and J dropped 6 bases, with 13 bases sitting between them. Germline V CDR1 and CDR2: MDHEN, SYDVKM. This CDR3 region has 11 residues. The receptor was isolated from a human donor with severe aplastic anemia or a healthy control (not recorded which). Sequencing was performed on sorted CD4+, CD8+, or CD8+CD57+ T cells (not recorded which) from PBMCs. The J gene is TRBJ2-7, the V gene TRBV28; D is undetermined. The chain's CDR3 is CAIRAVREQYF. DNA for the CDR3: TGTGCCATTAGGGCTGTTCGCGAGCAGTACTTC.